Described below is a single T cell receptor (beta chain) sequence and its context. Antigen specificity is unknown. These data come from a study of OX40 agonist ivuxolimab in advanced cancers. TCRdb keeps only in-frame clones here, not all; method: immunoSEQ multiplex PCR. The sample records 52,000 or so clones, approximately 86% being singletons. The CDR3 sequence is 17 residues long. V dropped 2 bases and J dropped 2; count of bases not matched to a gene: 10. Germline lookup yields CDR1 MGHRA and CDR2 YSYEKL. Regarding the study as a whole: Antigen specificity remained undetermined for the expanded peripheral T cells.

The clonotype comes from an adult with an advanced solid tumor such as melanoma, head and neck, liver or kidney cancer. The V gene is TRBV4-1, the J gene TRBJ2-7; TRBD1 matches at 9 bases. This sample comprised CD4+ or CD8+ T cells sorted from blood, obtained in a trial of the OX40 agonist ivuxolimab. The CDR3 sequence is CASSQIYGQGSTYEQYF. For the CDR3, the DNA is TGCGCCAGCAGCCAAATTTACGGACAGGGGTCGACCTACGAGCAGTACTTC.